The 17 T cell receptor beta chains below were found in one sample sequenced in a study of T cells in Graves' hyperthyroidism and ophthalmopathy. Amplification yielded TCR beta CDR3 regions, with RNA transcripts as the source. HTBI primers drove first-round RT-PCR of the TCR CDR3. Each CDR3 protein gets one entry after TCRdb re-called the multiplex PCR reads with MiXCR. The table lists under 700,000 distinct CDR3 sequences, 16% of them singletons. The specimen sequenced was blood. The receptors come from a woman aged 18-29 years with Graves' hyperthyroidism.

The chain employs TRBV5-1 and TRBJ1-5; 7 bases agree with TRBD1. CDR1 SGHRS and CDR2 YFSETQ come from the germline V gene. The CDR3 contains 13 residues. The V segment lost 4 bases and the J segment 6 bases; nucleotides outside the gene matches: 4. The CDR3 spells CASSQGGAQPQHF. DNA of the CDR3: TGCGCCAGCAGCCAGGGGGGAGCTCAGCCCCAGCATTTT.

This clonotype was counted at least ten times. V is TRBV12-5 and J is TRBJ1-5; D may be TRBD1 (6 bases). The germline V gene encodes CDR1 LGHNT and CDR2 FRNRAP. CDR3 length: 14 residues. V was shortened by 6 bases and J by 3 bases, with 12 bases between the two germline ends. Here the CDR3 DNA reads TGTGCTAGTGGGGGGGGACAACCCAATCAGCCCCAGCATTTT. Protein: CASGGGQPNQPQHF.

This clonotype has just a few counts. This chain uses TRBV28 with TRBJ2-4, with D possibly being TRBD2 (6 bases). The V end lost 6 bases, the J end lost 0 bases, and 24 bases lay between the germline ends. Looked up from germline, CDR1 is MDHEN and CDR2 is SYDVKM. This CDR3 comprises 19 residues. Here the CDR3 DNA reads TGTGCCAGCAGCAATACGAGGAGAAGGGAGGCCGAAGCCAAAAACATTCAGTACTTC. Translation: CASSNTRRREAEAKNIQYF.

The V gene is TRBV20-1, the J gene TRBJ2-7, with D possibly TRBD2 on 5 matching bases. The germline V gene encodes CDR1 DFQATT and CDR2 SNEGSKA (reference sequence). The CDR3 consists of 13 residues. The V gene lost 3 bases and the J gene lost 2 bases, with 11 bases spanning the gap. CDR3 sequence (DNA): TGCAGTGCTAGGACCGGACTCACCTACGAGCAGTACTTC. Translated: CSARTGLTYEQYF.

The DNA for the CDR3 is TGTGCCAGCGGGTACTCTGGGGCCAACGTCCTGACTTTC. Translation: CASGYSGANVLTF. The V and J genes are TRBV12-3 or TRBV12-4 and TRBJ2-6, with D unresolved. The CDR3 loop spans 13 amino acids. Trimming removed 8 bases at V and 0 bases at J, with 5 bases between.

The chain links TRBV27 to TRBJ1-1, with D possibly being TRBD1 (6 bases). There are 16 residues in the CDR3. Trimming stripped 8 bases from V and 3 bases from J, with 22 bases between. Germline V gives CDR1 MNHEY, CDR2 SMNVEV (reference sequence). The CDR3 is CASSSLPYRADTEAFF. CDR3 DNA sequence: TGTGCCAGCTCGAGTTTACCCTACAGGGCTGACACTGAAGCTTTCTTT.

This clonotype came up many times. This CDR3 is CASRKRPGPPPDTQYF. The DNA for the CDR3 is TGTGCCAGCAGAAAGCGCCCGGGACCACCTCCAGATACGCAGTATTTT. This chain joins TRBV28 and TRBJ2-3; D is tentatively TRBD1 or TRBD2 (5 bases each). This CDR3 spans 16 amino acids. Trimming cost V 6 bases and J 4 bases, with 20 bases left between them. Germline V gene data show CDR1 as MDHEN and CDR2 as SYDVKM.

This clonotype was recorded a few times. The chain joins TRBV10-2 to TRBJ1-5, with TRBD1 matching 12 bases. Trimming at V came to 8 bases and at J to 7 bases, leaving 12 bases not matched to a gene. The germline V gene encodes CDR1 WSHSY and CDR2 SAAADI. The CDR3 covers 16 residues. CDR3 sequence: CASLPGTGGLRQPQHF. DNA for the CDR3: TGCGCCAGCCTCCCCGGGACAGGGGGCTTACGGCAGCCCCAGCATTTT.

Ten or more counts support this clonotype. The V and J genes are TRBV11-2 and TRBJ2-6; D ambiguous. From germline, CDR1 is SGHAT and CDR2 FQNNGV. The CDR3 length is 15 residues. V was trimmed by 5 bases and J by 0 bases, leaving 8 bases between them. Here the CDR3 reads CASSPDVSGANVLTF. The CDR3 bases are TGTGCCAGCAGCCCCGACGTCTCTGGGGCCAACGTCCTGACTTTC.

In DNA form, the CDR3 reads TGCGCCAGCAGCCAAGATGTGCGGGATTATGGCTACACCTTC. Residues: CASSQDVRDYGYTF. The chain uses TRBV4-3 and TRBJ1-2; no clear D. From germline, CDR1 is LGHNA and CDR2 YSLEER. V lost 0 bases and J 5 bases, leaving 10 bases between the germline ends. This CDR3 has 14 amino acids.

This clonotype was counted between two and nine times. The genes are TRBV5-1 and TRBJ1-1; D is uncertain. The CDR3 length is 12 residues. With 7 bases removed from V and 6 bases from J, the gap between germline ends came to 13 bases. Germline V gene lookup returns CDR1 SGHRS and CDR2 YFSETQ. The CDR3, as DNA: TGCGCCAGCCGTGAGGGCGAGCCTGAAGCTTTCTTT. Its translation is CASREGEPEAFF.

This clonotype was seen ten or more times. The chain couples TRBV28 to TRBJ1-1; D gene unclear. Trimming left V 3 bases short and J 1 base short, with 12 bases between. Germline CDR1 and CDR2: MDHEN and SYDVKM. The length of the CDR3 is 15 residues. The CDR3 sequence is CASSFRGSKNTEAFF. The DNA of the CDR3 is TGTGCCAGCAGTTTCCGAGGGAGTAAGAACACTGAAGCTTTCTTT.

This clonotype occurred many times. J is TRBJ2-4 and V is TRBV7-2, with D perhaps TRBD1 (5 bases). Trimming cost V 5 bases and J 2 bases, with 13 bases left between them. The CDR3 is 15 residues long. Germline V CDR1 and CDR2: SGHTA, FQGNSA. CDR3 DNA sequence: TGTGCCAGCAGCCCGGCAGGGCTCCCCAAAAACATTCAGTACTTC. Amino acids: CASSPAGLPKNIQYF.

The table lists this clonotype with a few counts. The chain's CDR3 is CASSYRGQSGELFF. CDR3 bases: TGCGCCAGCAGCTACAGGGGTCAGAGCGGGGAGCTGTTTTTT. The rearrangement joins TRBV4-1 to TRBJ2-2; 7 positions match TRBD1. The CDR3 contains 14 residues. The J segment lost 7 bases and the V segment lost 5 bases, leaving 7 bases of the junction unmatched. CDR1 and CDR2 from the germline V gene are MGHRA and YSYEKL.

The table lists this clonotype with many counts. This chain connects TRBV7-9 to TRBJ2-5, with TRBD1 identical over 8 bases. The ends lost 3 bases at V and 2 bases at J; junction bases unmatched: 2. The germline gives CDR1 SEHNR, CDR2 FQNEAQ (reference sequence). This CDR3 has 14 amino acids. CDR3 sequence: CASSLGQAQETQYF. As DNA, the CDR3 is TGTGCCAGCAGCTTGGGACAGGCACAAGAGACCCAGTACTTC. Looking up the rest from reference TRBV7-9 and TRBJ2-5 gives the full variable domain: DTGVSQNPRHKITKRGQNVTFRCDPISEHNRLYWYRQTLGQGPEFLTYFQNEAQLEKSRLLSDRFSAERPKGSFSTLEIQRTEQGDSAMYLCASSLGQAQETQYFGPGTRLLVL.

The chain is built from TRBV19 and TRBJ2-7, with 12 bases matching TRBD2. Trimming took 3 bases from V and 4 from J; bases not matched to a gene: 1. In germline, CDR1 is LNHDA, CDR2 SQIVND (reference sequence). The CDR3 is 14 residues long. This CDR3 is CASSMTSGGYEQYF. CDR3 DNA: TGTGCCAGTAGTATGACTAGCGGGGGATACGAGCAGTACTTC.

This clonotype has a count of ten or more. The V and J genes are TRBV5-1 and TRBJ1-2, with D perhaps matching TRBD1 (6 bases). Trimming shortened V by 1 base and J by 4 bases, and 11 bases separated the two germline ends. Germline values: CDR1 SGHRS, CDR2 YFSETQ. This CDR3 is 14 amino acids long. CDR3 sequence: CASSLTGKGYGYTF. The CDR3, as DNA: TGCGCCAGCAGCTTGACAGGGAAGGGCTATGGCTACACCTTC.